These 6 T cell receptor beta chains originate from one sample sequenced in a study of blood T cell repertoires in COVID-19. This table comes from immunoSEQ multiplex PCR, and its TCRdb copy is limited to in-frame clones, with some not included. Of 80,000 to 100,000 clones listed, roughly 90% were seen once; the top ten hold about 3%. The sequenced sample was peripheral blood. Receptors originate from a woman between 45 and 65 years old with active or convalescent COVID-19.

The rearrangement joins TRBV19 to TRBJ2-2; possible D gene TRBD2, 6 bases. V lost 6 bases, J lost 0 bases, and 14 bases lay in between. The CDR3 is 16 residues long. Per the germline V gene, CDR1 is LNHDA and CDR2 is SQIVND (reference sequence). Here the CDR3 DNA reads TGTGCCAGTAGCGCGCTAGGAGGGTCGAACACCGGGGAGCTGTTTTTT. Its translation is CASSALGGSNTGELFF.

This chain uses TRBV6-2 or TRBV6-3 with TRBJ1-5, with 8 bases aligning to TRBD1. The J segment lost 7 bases and the V segment lost 3 bases, leaving 5 bases of the junction unmatched. Per germline, CDR1 MNHEY and CDR2 SVGEGT. The CDR3 has 14 residues. The CDR3 coding sequence is TGTGCCAGCAGTTATCAGGGGGCAAGGCAGCCCCAGCATTTT. Translation: CASSYQGARQPQHF.

J is TRBJ1-5 and V is TRBV19, with D possibly being TRBD1 (6 bases). This CDR3 comprises 14 residues. Deletions cut 1 base from V and 4 bases from J, with 8 bases between. Germline V CDR1 and CDR2: LNHDA, SQIVND (reference sequence). The CDR3 spells CASSIGTGNQPQHF. CDR3 sequence (DNA): TGTGCCAGTAGTATAGGCACAGGGAATCAGCCCCAGCATTTT. Combining the CDR3 with reference TRBV19 and TRBJ1-5 gives the whole variable domain DGGITQSPKYLFRKEGQNVTLSCEQNLNHDAMYWYRQDPGQGLRLIYYSQIVNDFQKGDIAEGYSVSREKKESFPLTVTSAQKNPTAFYLCASSIGTGNQPQHFGDGTRLSIL.

The chain carries TRBV11-2 and TRBJ1-1; D remains unclear. This CDR3 is 12 amino acids long. The ends were cut back, 5 bases at V and 12 bases at J, with 16 bases in the middle. Germline V lookup: CDR1 SGHAT, CDR2 FQNNGV. The CDR3, as DNA: TGTGCCAGCAGCCCCGGGTCAGCCGGGACTTTCTTT. Translated, it gives CASSPGSAGTFF.

V is TRBV6-2 or TRBV6-3 and J is TRBJ1-1; a weak D match, TRBD1 (5 bases). The CDR3 sequence is 14 residues long. The germline V gene encodes CDR1 MNHEY and CDR2 SVGEGT. Between the trimmed V and J ends, which lost 0 bases and 5 bases, there was a span of 10 bases. The CDR3 protein is CASSYSAGTTEAFF. CDR3 DNA: TGTGCCAGCAGTTACTCGGCGGGGACTACTGAAGCTTTCTTT.

V usage is TRBV5-1 and J usage is TRBJ2-7, with TRBD1 matching 9 bases. Germline V lookup: CDR1 SGHRS, CDR2 YFSETQ. Trimming removed 4 bases from V and 4 bases from J; junction bases left unmatched: 6. CDR3 size: 14 residues. The CDR3 nucleotides are TGCGCCAGCAGCCCCGGGGACAGGGTTTACGAGCAGTACTTC. Its translation is CASSPGDRVYEQYF.